A selection of T cell receptor beta chains follows, all from one sample in a study of T cell repertoires in cytomegalovirus infection. These receptors have no identified antigens. TCRdb analysed the reads with MiXCR anew, one entry per CDR3 protein. The sample has fewer than 950,000 distinct CDR3 sequences; roughly 33% are singletons. This material consisted of cultured CD8+ T cells from PBMCs, taken from culture after CMV antigen stimulation. The receptor source for this set is a human donor in good health (CMV status not recorded). Some clones in this sample may be carry-over from other donors' samples. Each CDR3 is given with its conserved first and last residue. The D gene is left open where the match is weak. A row's size may be missing; if present it is once, few, many or a size class.

j_gene,d_gene,abundance,v_gene,CDR3aa,CDR3nt
TRBJ2-3,TRBD2,once,TRBV4-3,CASSQDLGTSQDTQYF,TGCGCCAGCAGCCAAGATTTAGGGACTAGCCAAGATACGCAGTATTTT
TRBJ2-1,TRBD2,many,TRBV7-8,CASSPLAGGRSEQFF,TGTGCCAGCAGCCCACTAGCGGGGGGGCGTTCTGAGCAGTTCTTC
TRBJ2-2,.,.,TRBV15,CATSRDPGASGELFF,TGTGCCACCAGCAGAGATCCGGGGGCCTCCGGGGAGCTGTTTTTT
TRBJ1-2,.,few,TRBV12-3/TRBV12-4,CASSLVGAPNYGYTF,TGTGCCAGCAGTTTGGTAGGGGCCCCTAACTATGGCTACACCTTC
TRBJ2-2,TRBD2,.,TRBV5-6,CASSFFASGSTGELFF,TGTGCCAGCAGCTTCTTCGCTAGCGGCAGCACCGGGGAGCTGTTTTTT
TRBJ2-1,.,.,TRBV6-2/TRBV6-3,CASSYRPGRSSSYNEQFF,TGTGCCAGCAGTTATCGCCCAGGACGGTCCAGCTCCTACAATGAGCAGTTCTTC
TRBJ1-6,TRBD1,few,TRBV13,CASSLGLLDRVNSPLHF,TGTGCCAGCAGCTTAGGCCTTTTGGACAGGGTTAATTCACCCCTCCACTTT
TRBJ2-2,.,.,TRBV6-5,CASTGLGTGELFF,TGTGCCAGCACAGGGTTAGGCACCGGGGAGCTGTTTTTT
TRBJ1-1,.,few,TRBV10-3,CAISEWRGGTEAFF,TGTGCCATCAGTGAGTGGAGGGGAGGCACTGAAGCTTTCTTT
TRBJ1-2,.,.,TRBV6-5,CASSPLQGAPAVGYTF,TGTGCCAGCAGTCCACTCCAAGGGGCCCCCGCGGTTGGCTACACCTTC
TRBJ2-1,.,many,TRBV7-7,CASSLELRGDNEQFF,TGTGCTAGCAGCTTAGAACTACGAGGGGACAATGAGCAGTTCTTC
TRBJ2-7,.,many,TRBV7-2,CASTGGHTREQYF,TGTGCCAGCACGGGGGGACACACTCGCGAGCAGTACTTC
TRBJ1-1,.,.,TRBV14,CASSQHRTMGMMNTEAFF,TGTGCCAGCAGCCAACACCGGACCATGGGGATGATGAACACTGAAGCTTTCTTT
TRBJ2-7,TRBD1,few,TRBV7-8,CASSLGSTGPEQYF,TGTGCCAGCAGCTTAGGGTCGACAGGGCCCGAGCAGTACTTC
TRBJ1-6,.,.,TRBV12-3/TRBV12-4,CASSPGGGNSPLHF,TGTGCCAGCAGCCCCGGGGGGGGTAATTCACCCCTCCACTTT
TRBJ1-1,.,few,TRBV5-4,CAFRRNTEAFF,TGTGCCTTCCGTCGGAACACTGAAGCTTTCTTT
TRBJ2-4,.,.,TRBV24-1,CATSDPRSGVAKNIQYF,TGTGCCACCAGTGATCCTCGTTCAGGGGTAGCCAAAAACATTCAGTACTTC
TRBJ2-1,TRBD2,.,TRBV28,CVSSFGTSGGAGEQFF,TGTGTCAGCAGTTTCGGGACTAGCGGGGGGGCCGGTGAGCAGTTCTTC
TRBJ2-6,TRBD2,.,TRBV4-2,CASSHPSGGTPFGANVLTF,TGTGCCAGCAGCCACCCCAGCGGGGGGACACCTTTTGGGGCCAACGTCCTGACTTTC
TRBJ1-6,.,few,TRBV4-1,CASSAGGGTLHF,TGCGCCAGCAGCGCGGGGGGTGGGACCCTCCACTTT
TRBJ2-1,TRBD1,few,TRBV6-1,CASGLRIDRGDFF,TGTGCCAGCGGGCTTCGCATAGACAGGGGCGACTTCTTC
TRBJ2-1,.,.,TRBV2,CASAPAVAYNEQFF,TGTGCCAGCGCGCCTGCAGTAGCCTACAATGAGCAGTTCTTC
TRBJ2-3,TRBD1,once,TRBV5-1,CASSPGQGAGDTQYF,TGCGCCAGCAGCCCCGGACAGGGGGCGGGAGATACGCAGTATTTT
TRBJ2-3,TRBD1,.,TRBV12-3/TRBV12-4,CASTRTGVSTDTQYF,TGTGCCAGCACCCGGACAGGGGTTAGCACAGATACGCAGTATTTT
TRBJ1-1,TRBD1,many,TRBV12-3/TRBV12-4,CASSRQGYTEAFF,TGTGCCAGCAGCCGACAGGGTTACACTGAAGCTTTCTTT
TRBJ1-5,.,.,TRBV7-9,CASIEDSFLYSNQPQHF,TGTGCCAGCATCGAGGACAGTTTCCTCTATAGCAATCAGCCCCAGCATTTT
TRBJ2-2,TRBD1,.,TRBV24-1,CATQTGENTGELFF,TGTGCCACACAAACAGGGGAAAACACCGGGGAGCTGTTTTTT
TRBJ2-2,.,.,TRBV19,CASSIGGGNTGELFF,TGTGCCAGTAGTATAGGAGGAGGGAACACCGGGGAGCTGTTTTTT
TRBJ1-1,.,many,TRBV7-6,CASSNSLGAFF,TGTGCCAGCAGCAATAGCCTTGGAGCTTTCTTT
TRBJ1-5,.,few,TRBV7-9,CASSPSDVRQPQHF,TGTGCCAGCAGCCCCTCTGACGTCCGCCAGCCCCAGCATTTT
TRBJ2-1,.,.,TRBV7-3,CASSLAGARNEQFF,TGTGCCAGCAGCTTGGCGGGGGCCAGGAATGAGCAGTTCTTC
TRBJ2-7,TRBD2,few,TRBV5-1,CASSFGTIAYEQYF,TGCGCCAGCAGCTTCGGGACTATAGCCTACGAGCAGTACTTC
TRBJ2-1,TRBD1,few,TRBV7-9,CASSLVADEGTGFNNEQFF,TGTGCCAGCAGCTTAGTCGCAGATGAGGGGACAGGGTTCAACAATGAGCAGTTCTTC
TRBJ1-2,.,few,TRBV29-1,CSVEDRYGPNYGYTF,TGCAGCGTTGAAGACCGATACGGGCCTAACTATGGCTACACCTTC
TRBJ2-3,TRBD2,many,TRBV7-6,CASRLSGGVTDTQYF,TGTGCCAGCAGACTTAGCGGGGGGGTCACAGATACGCAGTATTTT
TRBJ1-2,TRBD1,.,TRBV5-1,CASSSRTTGDSYGYTF,TGCGCCAGCAGCTCTCGGACTACAGGGGATAGCTATGGCTACACCTTC
TRBJ1-2,.,few,TRBV7-9,CASSLALTENYGYTF,TGTGCCAGCAGCTTAGCGCTAACGGAAAACTATGGCTACACCTTC
TRBJ2-1,.,many,TRBV7-9,CASNPGVVEQFF,TGTGCCAGCAACCCCGGGGTCGTTGAGCAGTTCTTC
TRBJ2-1,TRBD2,few,TRBV11-3,CASSAAGRDEQFF,TGTGCCAGCAGCGCGGCGGGGAGGGATGAGCAGTTCTTC
TRBJ2-2,TRBD1,.,TRBV6-6,CASSYSGTGLNTGELFF,TGTGCCAGCAGTTACTCCGGGACAGGGCTAAACACCGGGGAGCTGTTTTTT
TRBJ2-7,TRBD1,.,TRBV10-3,CAITRDRGYEQYF,TGTGCCATCACCCGGGACAGGGGCTACGAGCAGTACTTC